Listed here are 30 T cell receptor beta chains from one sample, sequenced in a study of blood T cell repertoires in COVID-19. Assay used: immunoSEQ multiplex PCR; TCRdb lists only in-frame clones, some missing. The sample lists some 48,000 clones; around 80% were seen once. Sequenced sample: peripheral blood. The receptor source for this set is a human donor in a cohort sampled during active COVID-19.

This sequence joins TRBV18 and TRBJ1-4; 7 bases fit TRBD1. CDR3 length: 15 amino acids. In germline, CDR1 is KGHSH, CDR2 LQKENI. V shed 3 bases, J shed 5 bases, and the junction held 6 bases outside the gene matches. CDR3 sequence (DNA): TGTGCCAGCTCACCCGGACAGGCGACAAATGAAAAACTGTTTTTT. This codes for CASSPGQATNEKLFF.

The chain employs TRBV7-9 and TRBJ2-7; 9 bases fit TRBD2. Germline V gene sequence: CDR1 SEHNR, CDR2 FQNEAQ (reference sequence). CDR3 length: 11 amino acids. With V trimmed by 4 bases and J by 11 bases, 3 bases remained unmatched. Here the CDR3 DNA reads TGTGCCAGCAGCTCTAGCGGGAAGGAGTACTTC. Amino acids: CASSSSGKEYF.

As DNA, the CDR3 is TGTGCCAGCTCACCGGAGGGTGGAGAGCAGTACTTC. Translation: CASSPEGGEQYF. The gene calls are TRBV18 and TRBJ2-7; a weak D match, TRBD2 (6 bases). Germline V gives CDR1 KGHSH, CDR2 LQKENI. This CDR3 is 12 amino acids long. Trimming cost V 3 bases and J 7 bases, with 10 bases left between them.

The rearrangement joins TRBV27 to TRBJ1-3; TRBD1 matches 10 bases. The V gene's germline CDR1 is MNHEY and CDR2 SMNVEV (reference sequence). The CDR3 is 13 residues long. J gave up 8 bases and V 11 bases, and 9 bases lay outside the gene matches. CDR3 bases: TGTGCCTTAATGGGACAGGGGAGGTACACCATATATTTT. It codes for CALMGQGRYTIYF.

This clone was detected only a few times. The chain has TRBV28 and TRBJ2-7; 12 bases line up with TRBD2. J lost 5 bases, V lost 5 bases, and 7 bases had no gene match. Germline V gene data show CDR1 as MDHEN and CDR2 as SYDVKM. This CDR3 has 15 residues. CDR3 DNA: TGTGCCAGCAGTACAAGACTAGCGGGAGACAACGAGCAGTACTTC. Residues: CASSTRLAGDNEQYF.

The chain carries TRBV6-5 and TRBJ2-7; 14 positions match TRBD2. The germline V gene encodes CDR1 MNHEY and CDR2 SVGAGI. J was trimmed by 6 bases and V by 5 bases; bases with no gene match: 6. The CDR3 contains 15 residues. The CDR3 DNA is TGTGCCAGCAGTCAGGGGACTAGCGGGAGAACCGAGCAGTACTTC. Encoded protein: CASSQGTSGRTEQYF.

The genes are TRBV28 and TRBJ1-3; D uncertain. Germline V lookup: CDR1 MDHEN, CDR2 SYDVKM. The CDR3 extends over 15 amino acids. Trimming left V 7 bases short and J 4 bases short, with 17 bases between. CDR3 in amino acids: CASNQREASGNTIYF. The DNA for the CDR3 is TGTGCCAGCAACCAAAGAGAGGCCTCGGGAAACACCATATATTTT.

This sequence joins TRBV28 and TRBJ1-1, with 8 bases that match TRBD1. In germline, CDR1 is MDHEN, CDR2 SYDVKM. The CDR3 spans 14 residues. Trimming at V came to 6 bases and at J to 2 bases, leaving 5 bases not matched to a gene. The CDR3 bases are TGTGCCAGCAGGCCGCAGGGGGCCAACACTGAAGCTTTCTTT. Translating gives CASRPQGANTEAFF.

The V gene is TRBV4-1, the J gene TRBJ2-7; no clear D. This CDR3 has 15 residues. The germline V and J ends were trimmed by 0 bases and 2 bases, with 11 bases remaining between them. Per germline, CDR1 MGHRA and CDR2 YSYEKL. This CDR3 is CASSQDWSPTYEQYF. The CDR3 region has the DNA TGCGCCAGCAGCCAAGATTGGAGTCCTACCTACGAGCAGTACTTC.

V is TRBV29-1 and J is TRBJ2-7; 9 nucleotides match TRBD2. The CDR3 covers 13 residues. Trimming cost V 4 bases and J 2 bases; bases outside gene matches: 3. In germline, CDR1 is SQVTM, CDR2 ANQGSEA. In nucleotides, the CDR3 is TGCAGCGTTGCCCCTAGCGGGACCTACGAGCAGTACTTC. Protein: CSVAPSGTYEQYF.

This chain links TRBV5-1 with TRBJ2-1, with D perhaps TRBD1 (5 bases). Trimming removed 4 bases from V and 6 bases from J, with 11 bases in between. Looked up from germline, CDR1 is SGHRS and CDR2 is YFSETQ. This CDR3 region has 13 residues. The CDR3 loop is CASSQTGPNEQFF. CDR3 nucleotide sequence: TGCGCCAGCAGCCAAACAGGCCCCAATGAGCAGTTCTTC.

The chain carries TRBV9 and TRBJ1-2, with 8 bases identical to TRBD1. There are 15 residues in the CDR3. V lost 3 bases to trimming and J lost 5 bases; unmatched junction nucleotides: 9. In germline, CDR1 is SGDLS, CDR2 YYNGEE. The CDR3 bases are TGTGCCAGCAGCGCAAAGACAGGGGACTGGTATGGCTACACCTTC. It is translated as CASSAKTGDWYGYTF.

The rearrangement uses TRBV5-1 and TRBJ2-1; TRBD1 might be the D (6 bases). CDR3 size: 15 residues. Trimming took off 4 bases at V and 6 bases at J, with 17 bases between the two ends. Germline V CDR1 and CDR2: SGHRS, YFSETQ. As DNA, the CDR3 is TGCGCCAGCAGCGACGACAGACAGGCTTTCAATGAGCAGTTCTTC. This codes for CASSDDRQAFNEQFF.

CDR3 residues: CASSDRDRAYEQYF. CDR3 nucleotide sequence: TGTGCCAGCAGCGACCGGGACAGGGCCTACGAGCAGTACTTC. This sequence joins TRBV9 and TRBJ2-7; 9 bases align to TRBD1. This CDR3 has 14 amino acids. In germline, CDR1 is SGDLS, CDR2 YYNGEE. The V and J ends lost 3 bases and 2 bases, in that order; junction bases with no gene match: 3.

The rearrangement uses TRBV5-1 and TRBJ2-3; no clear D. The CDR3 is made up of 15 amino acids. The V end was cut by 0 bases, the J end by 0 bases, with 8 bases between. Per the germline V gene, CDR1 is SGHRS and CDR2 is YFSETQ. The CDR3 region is CASSLVEWSTDTQYF. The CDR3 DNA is TGCGCCAGCAGCTTGGTGGAGTGGAGCACAGATACGCAGTATTTT.

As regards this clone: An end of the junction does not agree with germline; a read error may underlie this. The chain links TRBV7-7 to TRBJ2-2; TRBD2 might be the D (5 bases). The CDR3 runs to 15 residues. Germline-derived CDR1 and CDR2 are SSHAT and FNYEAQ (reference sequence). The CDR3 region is CASSFSGANTGELFF. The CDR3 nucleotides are TGTGCTAGCAGCTTCAGCGGAGCGAACACCGGGGAGCTGTTTTTT.

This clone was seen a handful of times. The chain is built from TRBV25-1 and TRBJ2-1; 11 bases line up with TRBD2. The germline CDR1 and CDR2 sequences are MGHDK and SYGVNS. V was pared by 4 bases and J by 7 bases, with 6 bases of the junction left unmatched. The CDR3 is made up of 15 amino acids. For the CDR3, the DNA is TGTGCCAGCAGTGTAGCGGGAGGGCCTATGAATGAGCAGTTCTTC. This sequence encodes CASSVAGGPMNEQFF.

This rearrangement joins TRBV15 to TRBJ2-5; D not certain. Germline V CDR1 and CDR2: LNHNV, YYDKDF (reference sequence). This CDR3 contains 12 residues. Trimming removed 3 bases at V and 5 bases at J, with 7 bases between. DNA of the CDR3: TGTGCCACCAGCAGTAACGGGGAGACCCAGTACTTC. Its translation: CATSSNGETQYF.

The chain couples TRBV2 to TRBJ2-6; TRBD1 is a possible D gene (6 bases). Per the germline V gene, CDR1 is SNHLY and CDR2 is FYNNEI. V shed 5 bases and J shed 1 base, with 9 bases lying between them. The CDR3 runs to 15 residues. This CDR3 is CASSWTASGANVLTF. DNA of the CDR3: TGTGCCAGCAGTTGGACAGCTTCTGGGGCCAACGTCCTGACTTTC.

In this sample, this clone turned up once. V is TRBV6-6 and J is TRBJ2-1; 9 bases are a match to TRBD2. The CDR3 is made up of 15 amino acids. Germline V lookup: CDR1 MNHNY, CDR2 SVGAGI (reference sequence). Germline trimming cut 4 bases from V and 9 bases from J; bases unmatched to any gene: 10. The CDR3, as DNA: TGTGCCAGCAGTTCAATAGCGGGAGAAAGGGGTGAGCAGTTCTTC. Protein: CASSSIAGERGEQFF.

The CDR3 coding sequence is TGTGCCAGCAGTTACTCATCTAGGTCGTACACCGGGGAGCTGTTTTTT. Translation: CASSYSSRSYTGELFF. The chain recombines TRBV6-2 or TRBV6-3 with TRBJ2-2, with no clear D. This CDR3 region has 16 residues. Germline V gene sequence: CDR1 MNHEY, CDR2 SVGEGT. V lost 0 bases to trimming and J lost 3 bases, with 11 bases between them.

CDR3 DNA sequence: TGTGCCAGCCTCCCGGGAAGGGATTCACCCCTCCACTTT. Its translation: CASLPGRDSPLHF. The chain is built from TRBV2 and TRBJ1-6; D not certain. V lost 8 bases and J lost 8, with 13 bases in between. Germline CDR1 reads SNHLY; CDR2 reads FYNNEI. The CDR3 sequence is 13 residues long.

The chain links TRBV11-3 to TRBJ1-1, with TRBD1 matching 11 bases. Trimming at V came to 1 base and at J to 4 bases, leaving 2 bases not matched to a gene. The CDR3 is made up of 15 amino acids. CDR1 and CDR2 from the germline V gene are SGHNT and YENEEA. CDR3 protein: CASSLGGQGATEAFF. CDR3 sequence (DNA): TGTGCCAGCAGCTTAGGAGGACAGGGGGCCACTGAAGCTTTCTTT. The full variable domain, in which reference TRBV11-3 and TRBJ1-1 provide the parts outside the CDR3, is EAGVVQSPRYKIIEKKQPVAFWCNPISGHNTLYWYLQNLGQGPELLIRYENEEAVDDSQLPKDRFSAERLKGVDSTLKIQPAELGDSAVYLCASSLGGQGATEAFFGQGTRLTVV.

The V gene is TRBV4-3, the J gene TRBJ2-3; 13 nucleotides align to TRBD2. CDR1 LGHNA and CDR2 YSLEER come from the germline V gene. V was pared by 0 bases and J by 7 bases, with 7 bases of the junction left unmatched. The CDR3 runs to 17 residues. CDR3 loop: CASSQDGGLAGFNTQYF. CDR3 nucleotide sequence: TGCGCCAGCAGCCAAGATGGGGGACTAGCGGGATTTAATACGCAGTATTTT.

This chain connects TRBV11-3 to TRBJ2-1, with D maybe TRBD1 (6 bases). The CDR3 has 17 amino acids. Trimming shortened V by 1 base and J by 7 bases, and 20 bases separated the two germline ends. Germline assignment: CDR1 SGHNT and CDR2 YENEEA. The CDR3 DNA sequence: TGTGCCAGCAGCTTAGGAAGGGGGACGGACGGCCGGAATGAGCAGTTCTTC. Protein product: CASSLGRGTDGRNEQFF.

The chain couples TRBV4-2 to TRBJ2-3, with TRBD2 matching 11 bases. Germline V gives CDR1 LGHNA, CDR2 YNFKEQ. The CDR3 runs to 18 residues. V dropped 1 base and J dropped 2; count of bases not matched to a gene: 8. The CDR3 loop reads CASSQVPLTSGDTDTQYF. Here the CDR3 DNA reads TGTGCCAGCAGCCAAGTTCCCCTGACTAGCGGGGACACAGATACGCAGTATTTT.

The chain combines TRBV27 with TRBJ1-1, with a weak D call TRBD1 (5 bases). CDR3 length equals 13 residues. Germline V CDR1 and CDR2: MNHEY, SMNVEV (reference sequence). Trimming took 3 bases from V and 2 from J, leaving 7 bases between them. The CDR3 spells CASSFQGNTEAFF. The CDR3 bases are TGTGCCAGCAGTTTTCAGGGAAACACTGAAGCTTTCTTT.

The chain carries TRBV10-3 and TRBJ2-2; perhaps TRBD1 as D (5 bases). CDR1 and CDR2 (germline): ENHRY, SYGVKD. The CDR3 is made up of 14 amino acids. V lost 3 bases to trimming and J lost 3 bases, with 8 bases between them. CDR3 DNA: TGTGCCATCAGTGATGGGGCAGACACCGGGGAGCTGTTTTTT. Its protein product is CAISDGADTGELFF.

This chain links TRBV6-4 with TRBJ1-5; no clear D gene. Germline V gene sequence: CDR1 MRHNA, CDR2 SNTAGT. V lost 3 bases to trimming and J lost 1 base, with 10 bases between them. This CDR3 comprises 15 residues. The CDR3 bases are TGTGCCAGCAGTGAAAGGAGGGCGAGCAATCAGCCCCAGCATTTT. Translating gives CASSERRASNQPQHF.

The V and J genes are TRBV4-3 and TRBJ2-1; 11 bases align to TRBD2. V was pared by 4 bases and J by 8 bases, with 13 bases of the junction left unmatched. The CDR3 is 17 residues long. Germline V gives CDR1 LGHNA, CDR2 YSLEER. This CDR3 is CASSPSLAGVSRDEQFF. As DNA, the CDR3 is TGCGCCAGCAGCCCGTCACTAGCGGGAGTATCTAGGGATGAGCAGTTCTTC.